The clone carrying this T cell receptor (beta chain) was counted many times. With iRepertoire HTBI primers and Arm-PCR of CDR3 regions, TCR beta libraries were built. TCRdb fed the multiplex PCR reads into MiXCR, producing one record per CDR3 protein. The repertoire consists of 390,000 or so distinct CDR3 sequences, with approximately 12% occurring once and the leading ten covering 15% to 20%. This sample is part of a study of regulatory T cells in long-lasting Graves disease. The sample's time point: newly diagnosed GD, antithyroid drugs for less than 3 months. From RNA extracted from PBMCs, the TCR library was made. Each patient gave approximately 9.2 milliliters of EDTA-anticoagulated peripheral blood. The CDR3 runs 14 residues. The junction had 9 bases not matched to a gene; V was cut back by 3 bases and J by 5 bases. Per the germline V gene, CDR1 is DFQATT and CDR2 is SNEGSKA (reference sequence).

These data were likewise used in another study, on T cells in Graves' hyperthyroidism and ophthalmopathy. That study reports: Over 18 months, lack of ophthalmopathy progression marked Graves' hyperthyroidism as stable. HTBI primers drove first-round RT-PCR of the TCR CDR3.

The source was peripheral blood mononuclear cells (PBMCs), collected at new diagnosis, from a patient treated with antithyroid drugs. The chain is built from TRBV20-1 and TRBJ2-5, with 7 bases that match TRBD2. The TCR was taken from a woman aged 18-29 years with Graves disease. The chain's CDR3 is CSARGGSRTETQYF. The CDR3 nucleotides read TGCAGTGCTAGGGGAGGGAGCAGGACGGAGACCCAGTACTTC.